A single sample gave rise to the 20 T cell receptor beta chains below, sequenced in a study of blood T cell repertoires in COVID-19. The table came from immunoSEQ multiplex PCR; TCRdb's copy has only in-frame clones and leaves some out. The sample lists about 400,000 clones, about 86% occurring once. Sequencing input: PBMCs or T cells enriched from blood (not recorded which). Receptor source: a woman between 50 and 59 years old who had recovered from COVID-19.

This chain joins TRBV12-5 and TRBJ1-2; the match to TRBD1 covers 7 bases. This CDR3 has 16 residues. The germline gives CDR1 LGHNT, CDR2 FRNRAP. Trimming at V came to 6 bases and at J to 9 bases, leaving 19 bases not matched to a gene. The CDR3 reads CASGKTQHSGGDRYTF. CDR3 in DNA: TGTGCTAGTGGCAAAACGCAACATTCAGGGGGAGATCGCTACACCTTC.

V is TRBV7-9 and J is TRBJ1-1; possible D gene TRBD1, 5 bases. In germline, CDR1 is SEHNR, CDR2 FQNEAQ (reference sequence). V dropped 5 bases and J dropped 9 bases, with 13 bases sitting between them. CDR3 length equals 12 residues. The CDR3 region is CASSPRQNKAFF. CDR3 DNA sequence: TGTGCCAGCAGCCCACGACAGAATAAAGCTTTCTTT.

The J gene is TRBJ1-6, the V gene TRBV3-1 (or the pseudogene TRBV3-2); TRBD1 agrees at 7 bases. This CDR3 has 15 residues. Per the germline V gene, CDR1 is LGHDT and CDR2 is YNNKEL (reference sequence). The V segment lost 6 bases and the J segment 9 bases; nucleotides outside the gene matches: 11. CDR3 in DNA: TGTGCCAGCAGGACCATGGGACAGTTCCGTTCACCCCTCCACTTT. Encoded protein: CASRTMGQFRSPLHF.

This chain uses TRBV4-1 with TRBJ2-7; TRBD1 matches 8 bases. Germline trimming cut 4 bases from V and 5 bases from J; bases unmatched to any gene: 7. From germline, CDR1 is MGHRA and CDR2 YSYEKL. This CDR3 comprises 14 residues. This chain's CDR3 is CASSRGQGSDEQYF. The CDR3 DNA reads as TGCGCCAGCAGCCGTGGACAGGGTTCCGACGAGCAGTACTTC.

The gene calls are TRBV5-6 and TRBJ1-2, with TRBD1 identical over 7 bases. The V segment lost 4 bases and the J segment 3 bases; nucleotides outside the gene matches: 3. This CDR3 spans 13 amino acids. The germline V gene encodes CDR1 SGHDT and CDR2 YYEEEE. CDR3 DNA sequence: TGTGCCAGCAGCCGGGACAGCTACTATGGCTACACCTTC. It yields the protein CASSRDSYYGYTF.

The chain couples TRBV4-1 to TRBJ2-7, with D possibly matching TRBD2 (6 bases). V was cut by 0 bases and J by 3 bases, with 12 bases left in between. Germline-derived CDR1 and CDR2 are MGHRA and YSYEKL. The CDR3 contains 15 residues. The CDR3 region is CASSQDLGGLYEQYF. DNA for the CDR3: TGCGCCAGCAGCCAAGATCTCGGGGGTCTCTACGAGCAGTACTTC.

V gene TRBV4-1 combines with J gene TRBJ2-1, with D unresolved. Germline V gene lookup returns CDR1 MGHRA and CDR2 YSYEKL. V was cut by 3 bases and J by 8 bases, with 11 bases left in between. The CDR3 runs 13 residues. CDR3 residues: CASSQAVFYEQFF. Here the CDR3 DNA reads TGCGCCAGCAGCCAGGCGGTTTTCTATGAGCAGTTCTTC.

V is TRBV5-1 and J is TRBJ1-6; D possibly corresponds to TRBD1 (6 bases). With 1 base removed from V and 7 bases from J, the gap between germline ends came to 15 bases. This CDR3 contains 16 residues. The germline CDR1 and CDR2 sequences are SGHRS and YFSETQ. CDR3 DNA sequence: TGCGCCAGCAGCTTGACCGGGACACCAACAAATTCACCCCTCCACTTT. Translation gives CASSLTGTPTNSPLHF. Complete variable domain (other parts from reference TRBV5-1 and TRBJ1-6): KAGVTQTPRYLIKTRGQQVTLSCSPISGHRSVSWYQQTPGQGLQFLFEYFSETQRNKGNFPGRFSGRQFSNSRSEMNVSTLELGDSALYLCASSLTGTPTNSPLHFGNGTRLTVT.

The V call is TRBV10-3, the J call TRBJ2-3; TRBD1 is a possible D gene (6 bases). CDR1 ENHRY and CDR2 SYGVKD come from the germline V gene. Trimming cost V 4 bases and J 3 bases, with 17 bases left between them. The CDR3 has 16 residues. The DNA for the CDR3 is TGTGCCATCAGTGGGACAGCGAGCGGTAAAACAGATACGCAGTATTTT. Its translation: CAISGTASGKTDTQYF.

CDR3 nucleotide sequence: TGTGCCAGCAGCAGAGAATGGGACAGCTATCAGCCCCAGCATTTT. Residues: CASSREWDSYQPQHF. The chain joins TRBV7-2 to TRBJ1-5; 7 nucleotides agree with TRBD1. Trimming removed 5 bases from V and 5 bases from J; junction bases left unmatched: 9. CDR1 is SGHTA and CDR2 is FQGNSA in the germline V gene. The CDR3 sequence is 15 residues long.

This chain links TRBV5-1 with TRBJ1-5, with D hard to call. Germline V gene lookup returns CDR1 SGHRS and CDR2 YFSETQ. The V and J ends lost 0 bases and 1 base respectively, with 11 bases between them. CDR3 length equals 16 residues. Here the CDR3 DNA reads TGCGCCAGCAGCTTGGATAGATTTCAAAGCAATCAGCCCCAGCATTTT. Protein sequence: CASSLDRFQSNQPQHF.

The CDR3: CASSGSPSGGQRETQYF. In nucleotides, the CDR3 is TGTGCCAGTAGTGGTTCCCCTAGCGGGGGCCAAAGGGAGACCCAGTACTTC. This chain links TRBV19 with TRBJ2-5; TRBD2 agrees at 10 bases. The junction had 14 bases not matched to a gene; V was cut back by 5 bases and J by 5 bases. The CDR3 totals 17 residues. Germline values: CDR1 LNHDA, CDR2 SQIVND (reference sequence). The variable domain in full, completed from reference TRBV19 and TRBJ2-5, reads DGGITQSPKYLFRKEGQNVTLSCEQNLNHDAMYWYRQDPGQGLRLIYYSQIVNDFQKGDIAEGYSVSREKKESFPLTVTSAQKNPTAFYLCASSGSPSGGQRETQYFGPGTRLLVL.

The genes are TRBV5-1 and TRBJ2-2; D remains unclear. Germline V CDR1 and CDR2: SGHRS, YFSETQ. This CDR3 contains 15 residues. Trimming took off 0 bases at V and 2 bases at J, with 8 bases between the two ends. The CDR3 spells CASSLGTVNTGELFF. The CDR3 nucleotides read TGCGCCAGCAGCTTGGGCACGGTTAACACCGGGGAGCTGTTTTTT. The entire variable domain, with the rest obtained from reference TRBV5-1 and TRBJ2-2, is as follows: KAGVTQTPRYLIKTRGQQVTLSCSPISGHRSVSWYQQTPGQGLQFLFEYFSETQRNKGNFPGRFSGRQFSNSRSEMNVSTLELGDSALYLCASSLGTVNTGELFFGEGSRLTVL.

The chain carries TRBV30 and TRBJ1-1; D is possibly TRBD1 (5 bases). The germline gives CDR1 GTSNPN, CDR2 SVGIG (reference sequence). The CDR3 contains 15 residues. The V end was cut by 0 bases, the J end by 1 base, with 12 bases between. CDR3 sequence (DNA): TGTGCCTGGAGTGTACTTGGGCAGGGGAACACTGAAGCTTTCTTT. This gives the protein CAWSVLGQGNTEAFF.

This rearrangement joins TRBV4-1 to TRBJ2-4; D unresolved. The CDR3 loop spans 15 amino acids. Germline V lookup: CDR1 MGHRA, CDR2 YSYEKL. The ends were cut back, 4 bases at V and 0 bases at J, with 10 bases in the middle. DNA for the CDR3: TGCGCCAGCAGCCGGCAAGTTCTAGCCAAAAACATTCAGTACTTC. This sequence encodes CASSRQVLAKNIQYF.

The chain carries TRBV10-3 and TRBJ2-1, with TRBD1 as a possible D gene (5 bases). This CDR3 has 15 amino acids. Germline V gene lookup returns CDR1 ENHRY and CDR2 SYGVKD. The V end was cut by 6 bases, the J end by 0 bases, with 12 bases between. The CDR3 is CAIRQTENSYNEQFF. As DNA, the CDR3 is TGTGCCATCAGACAGACAGAAAACTCCTACAATGAGCAGTTCTTC.

The CDR3 sequence is CASSAGAGDYGYTF. The CDR3 bases are TGTGCCAGCAGCGCAGGCGCAGGGGACTATGGCTACACCTTC. The V call is TRBV9, the J call TRBJ1-2; D may be TRBD1 (6 bases). The CDR3 length is 14 residues. Germline V gene sequence: CDR1 SGDLS, CDR2 YYNGEE. V was cut by 3 bases and J by 3 bases, with 12 bases left in between.

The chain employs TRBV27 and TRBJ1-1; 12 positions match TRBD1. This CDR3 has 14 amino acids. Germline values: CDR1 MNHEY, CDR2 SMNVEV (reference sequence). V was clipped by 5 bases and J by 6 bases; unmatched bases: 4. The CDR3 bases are TGTGCCAGCAGTGCGGGGACAGGGGGCTCTGAAGCTTTCTTT. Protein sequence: CASSAGTGGSEAFF.

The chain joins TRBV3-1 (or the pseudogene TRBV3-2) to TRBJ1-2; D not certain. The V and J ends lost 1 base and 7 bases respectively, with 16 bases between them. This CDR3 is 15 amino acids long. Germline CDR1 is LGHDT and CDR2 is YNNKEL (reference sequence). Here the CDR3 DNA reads TGTGCCAGCAGCCAAGTTGAGGGAGCCTGGGGTGGCTACACCTTC. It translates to CASSQVEGAWGGYTF.

The CDR3 reads CASSLVGGSGGNTIYF. The DNA of the CDR3 is TGTGCCAGCAGCTTAGTGGGGGGTTCAGGGGGAAACACCATATATTTT. The V and J genes are TRBV7-2 and TRBJ1-3; D is perhaps TRBD1 (5 bases). Germline V gene sequence: CDR1 SGHTA, CDR2 FQGNSA. V was pared by 1 base and J by 4 bases, with 14 bases between. The CDR3 has 16 amino acids.